Each of the 2 T cell receptor beta chains below was sequenced from the same sample in a study of cytomegalovirus exposure and HLA in healthy donors. PCR amplification relied on 60 Vbeta primers (plus 13 Jbeta primers). Assay used: immunoSEQ multiplex PCR; TCRdb lists only in-frame clones, some missing. The table includes 75,000 to 95,000 clones, around 84% detected once. The specimen sequenced was PBMCs. Source of these receptors: a woman aged 40 to 50 in good health and CMV-seropositive.

This chain uses TRBV4-1 with TRBJ1-5, with D uncertain. V lost 2 bases to trimming and J lost 0 bases, with 8 bases between them. Germline CDR1 is MGHRA and CDR2 is YSYEKL. This CDR3 contains 15 residues. The CDR3: CASSQSGFSNQPQHF. DNA of the CDR3: TGCGCCAGCAGCCAATCGGGGTTTAGCAATCAGCCCCAGCATTTT.

This clone has only one observation. The rearrangement uses TRBV5-8 and TRBJ2-5, with TRBD1 matching 7 bases. This CDR3 comprises 15 residues. The germline CDR1 and CDR2 sequences are SGHTS and YDEGEE. The J segment lost 3 bases and the V segment lost 4 bases, leaving 9 bases of the junction unmatched. The CDR3 coding sequence is TGTGCCAGCAGCCTCGGACAGGCCCTCAAAGAGACCCAGTACTTC. It translates to CASSLGQALKETQYF. Based on the CDR3 plus reference TRBV5-8 and TRBJ2-5, the full variable domain is EAGVTQSPTHLIKTRGQQATLRCSPISGHTSVYWYQQALGLGLQFLLWYDEGEERNRGNFPPRFSGRQFPNYSSELNVNALELEDSALYLCASSLGQALKETQYFGPGTRLLVL.